These T cell receptor beta chains were read from a single sample in a study of identical twins. TCRdb reprocessed the 5' RACE reads with MiXCR, giving one entry per CDR3 protein. This sample has 700,000 or so distinct CDR3 sequences, with less than 25% found just once. Another study also made use of these data, one on T cells expressing NK-cell markers.

The specimen sequenced was PBMCs. The receptors here all came from a woman under 30 in good health. Each CDR3 is given with its conserved first and last residue. Clone size is stated in some rows and not others, as once, few, many or a class when expanded.

abundance,v_gene,CDR3aa
once,TRBV4-1,CASSRGQGQRGPQHF
few,TRBV3-1,CASTTTVIQETQYF
NA,TRBV20-1,CSARPRLAGETQYF
NA,TRBV4-3,CASSQDLRGSYEQYF
few,TRBV7-9,CASSLSGSDGYTF
few,TRBV7-9,CASSLGQGLRQYF
few,TRBV20-1,CSARDRMGEKLFF
NA,TRBV6-5,CASSFGFATGELFF
few,TRBV29-1,CSVGRGESSYEQYF
many,TRBV27,CASRPTGGFTGELFF
NA,TRBV7-2,CASSTRGTGGREQYF
NA,TRBV10-3,CAIGPQGYEQYF
NA,TRBV7-3,CASSLSRDPPGNEQFF
NA,TRBV19,CASSLRTGLGEQFF
NA,TRBV7-9,CASSLAGAVEQYF
few,TRBV7-1,CASSSPQLIAGGGRHRTDTQYF
few,TRBV4-1,CASSQDPAKTRETQYF
few,TRBV20-1,CSARGDRGRTDTQYF
few,TRBV20-1,CSARKAGGLYNEQFF
NA,TRBV20-1,CSASTRGGPDTQYF
NA,TRBV12-3/TRBV12-4,CASSFATGIPTAHNEQFF
few,TRBV20-1,CSASGAQESPGELFF